This TCR beta chain was found in a study of blood T cell repertoires in COVID-19. Germline CDR1 reads SGHRS; CDR2 reads YFSETQ. The CDR3 extends over 15 amino acids. V was trimmed by 4 bases and J by 0 bases, leaving 14 bases between them. Method: immunoSEQ multiplex PCR; TCRdb's copy keeps in-frame clones and lacks some. This table has under 20,000 clones, 89% appearing once. The gene calls are TRBV5-1 and TRBJ2-7, with a possible D match to TRBD1 (5 bases). The sequence derives from a man aged 55 to 70 with active COVID-19. Material for sequencing was peripheral blood. CDR3 sequence reads: CASSLIDSLSYEQYF. The CDR3 nucleotides are TGCGCCAGCAGCCTAATTGACAGCCTCTCCTACGAGCAGTACTTC.